This entry is about one T cell receptor (beta chain). This clone was recorded once. The antigen it binds to is not known. The record has no base qualities; no much larger clone is one base away. Library creation used the immunoSEQ multiplex PCR assay. The source is immuneACCESS, and TCRdb retained only in-frame sequences with V and J called. Part of the clones is not carried over; for the studies checked, unresolved V genes explain less than half of this, and the remainder is unexplained. The sample has 46,000 or so clones on record, 75% to 90% of them singletons. The top ten clonotypes cover 4.7% of the sample. This entry comes from a study of T cell changes during pregnancy in multiple sclerosis (dated 2019 in TCRdb). Turning to the overall study: The study examined how the T cell repertoire changed over the course of pregnancy in women with multiple sclerosis.

The germline V gene specifies SNHLY as CDR1 and FYNNEI as CDR2. The V end loses 7 bases and the J end loses 9 bases, and a stretch of 16 bases separates them. CDR3 length: 14 amino acids, cysteine to phenylalanine. The CDR3 DNA has 42 bases and is translated from base 1. Sample: peripheral blood, taken in the second trimester of pregnancy. This TCR came from a female donor in good health, enrolled as a control in a pregnancy study. The chain is assembled from TRBV2 and TRBJ1-6; a weak D assignment points to TRBD1 (5 bases agree). The CDR3 region reads CASIAGPGGSPLHF. At the DNA level, the sequence is TGTGCCAGCATAGCGGGCCCTGGGGGTTCACCCCTCCACTTT.